The next 6 T cell receptor beta chains were all read from a single sample in a study of CXCR3-negative and CXCR3-positive naive CD8 T cells. TRB cDNA libraries were made by UMI-labeled 5' RACE. After re-calling the 5' RACE reads, TCRdb lists one entry per CDR3 protein, DNA absent. Its table records tens of thousands of distinct CDR3 sequences. Sequenced sample: memory CD8+ T cells from blood. These receptors were obtained from a human donor in good health. Some clones in this sample may be carry-over from other donors' samples.

The V and J genes are TRBV7-8 and TRBJ2-1; TCRdb indicates TRBD1, and absent DNA this call remains unverified. Germline assignment: CDR1 SGHVS and CDR2 FQNEAQ. The CDR3 is made up of 16 amino acids. CDR3 protein: CASRLAGGLILNEQFF.

The chain has TRBV12-3 or TRBV12-4 and TRBJ2-7; absent DNA, TCRdb's TRBD2 call cannot be checked. CDR3 size: 14 residues. CDR3 amino acids: CASSLTSAGYEQYF.

CDR3 amino acids: CSVEGGEQTQYF. The chain combines TRBV29-1 with TRBJ2-5. The V gene's germline CDR1 is SQVTM and CDR2 ANQGSEA. The CDR3 is 12 residues long.

CDR3 loop: CASSPPAGVGDEQYF. This chain links TRBV6-5 with TRBJ2-7; the D call of TRBD2 rests on TCRdb alone, since no DNA is present to check it. The CDR3 covers 15 residues. CDR1 is MNHEY, CDR2 SVGAGI, per germline.

V usage is TRBV19 and J usage is TRBJ2-7; TCRdb designates TRBD1, a call that cannot be tested without DNA. Germline CDR1 reads LNHDA; CDR2 reads SQIVND (reference sequence). The CDR3 extends over 14 amino acids. CDR3 in amino acids: CASSPGTGDYEQYF.

The J gene is TRBJ2-1, the V gene TRBV5-1. In germline, CDR1 is SGHRS, CDR2 YFSETQ. The CDR3 spans 11 residues. The CDR3 spells CASSLADEQFF. Using reference TRBV5-1 and TRBJ2-1 for the parts outside the CDR3, the full variable domain is KAGVTQTPRYLIKTRGQQVTLSCSPISGHRSVSWYQQTPGQGLQFLFEYFSETQRNKGNFPGRFSGRQFSNSRSEMNVSTLELGDSALYLCASSLADEQFFGPGTRLTVL.